The present T cell receptor (beta chain) was sequenced within a study of T-cell reconstitution after alpha-beta-depleted transplantation in children. The germline gives CDR1 DFQATT, CDR2 SNEGSKA (reference sequence). This CDR3 contains 17 residues. V dropped 1 base and J dropped 1; count of bases not matched to a gene: 6. Construction of the TCRbeta library involved unique molecular identifiers. TCRdb independently ran MiXCR on the PCR reads; one entry per CDR3 protein. The sample holds hundreds of thousands of distinct CDR3 sequences, approximately 15% seen once. The origin of this receptor is a human donor who donated a stem cell graft to a child with acute myeloid leukemia. The rearrangement joins TRBV20-1 to TRBJ2-1, with 11 bases that match TRBD2. The sequenced sample was PBMCs from the stem cell graft donor, obtained from the stem cell graft. The CDR3 nucleotides read TGCAGTGCTAGAGTTACGCTAGCGGGGGGATCCTACAATGAGCAGTTCTTC. The encoded protein is CSARVTLAGGSYNEQFF.